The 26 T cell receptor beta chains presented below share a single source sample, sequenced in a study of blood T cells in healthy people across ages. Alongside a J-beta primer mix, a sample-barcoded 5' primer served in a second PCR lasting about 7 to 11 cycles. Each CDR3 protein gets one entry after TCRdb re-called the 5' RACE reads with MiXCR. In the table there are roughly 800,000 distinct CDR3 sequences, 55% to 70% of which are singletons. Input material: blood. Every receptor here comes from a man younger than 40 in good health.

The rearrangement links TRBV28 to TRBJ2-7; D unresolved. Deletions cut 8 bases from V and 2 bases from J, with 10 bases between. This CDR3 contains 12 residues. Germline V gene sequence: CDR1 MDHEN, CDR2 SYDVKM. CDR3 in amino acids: CASFAGTYEQYF. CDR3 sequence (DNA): TGTGCCAGCTTTGCCGGAACCTACGAGCAGTACTTC.

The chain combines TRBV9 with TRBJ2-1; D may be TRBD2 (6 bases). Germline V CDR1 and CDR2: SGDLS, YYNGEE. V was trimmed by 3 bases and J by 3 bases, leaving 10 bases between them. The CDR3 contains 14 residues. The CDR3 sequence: CASSDSGNYNEQFF. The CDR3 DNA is TGTGCCAGCAGCGATAGCGGAAACTACAATGAGCAGTTCTTC.

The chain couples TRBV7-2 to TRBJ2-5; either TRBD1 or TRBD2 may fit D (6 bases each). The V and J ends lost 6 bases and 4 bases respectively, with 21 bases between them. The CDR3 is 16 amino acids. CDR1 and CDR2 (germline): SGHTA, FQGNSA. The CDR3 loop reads CASRQGDGTGGETQYF. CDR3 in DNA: TGTGCCAGCAGACAGGGTGACGGGACCGGGGGAGAGACCCAGTACTTC.

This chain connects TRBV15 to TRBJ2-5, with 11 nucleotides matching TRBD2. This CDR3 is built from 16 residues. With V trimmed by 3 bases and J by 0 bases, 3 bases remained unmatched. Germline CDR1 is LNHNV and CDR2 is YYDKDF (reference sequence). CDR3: CATSSGTSGYQETQYF. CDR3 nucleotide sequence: TGTGCCACCAGCAGCGGGACTAGCGGATACCAAGAGACCCAGTACTTC.

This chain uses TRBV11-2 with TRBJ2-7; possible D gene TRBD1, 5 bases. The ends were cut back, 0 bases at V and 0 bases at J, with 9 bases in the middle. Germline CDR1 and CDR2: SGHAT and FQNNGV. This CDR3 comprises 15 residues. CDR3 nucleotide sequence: TGTGCCAGCAGCTTAGATGTGACAGTCTCCTACGAGCAGTACTTC. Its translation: CASSLDVTVSYEQYF.

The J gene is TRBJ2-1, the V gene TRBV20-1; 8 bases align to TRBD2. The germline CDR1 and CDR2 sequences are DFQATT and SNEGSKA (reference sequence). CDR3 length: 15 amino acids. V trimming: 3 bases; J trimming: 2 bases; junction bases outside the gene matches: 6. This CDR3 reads CSASSGTSPYNEQFF. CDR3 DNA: TGCAGTGCTAGTTCCGGGACTAGTCCCTACAATGAGCAGTTCTTC.

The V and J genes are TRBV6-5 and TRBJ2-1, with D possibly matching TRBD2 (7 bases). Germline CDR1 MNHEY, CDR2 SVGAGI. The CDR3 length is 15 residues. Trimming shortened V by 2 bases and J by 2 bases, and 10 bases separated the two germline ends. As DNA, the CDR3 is TGTGCCAGCAGTTACGAGGGGGGGGCCTACAATGAGCAGTTCTTC. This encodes CASSYEGGAYNEQFF.

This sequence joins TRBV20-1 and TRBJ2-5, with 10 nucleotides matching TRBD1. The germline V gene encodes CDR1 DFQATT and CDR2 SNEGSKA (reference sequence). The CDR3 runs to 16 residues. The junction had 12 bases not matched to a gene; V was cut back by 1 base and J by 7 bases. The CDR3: CSARARRDRGFGTQYF. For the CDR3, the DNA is TGCAGTGCTAGAGCACGCCGGGACAGGGGTTTTGGGACCCAGTACTTC.

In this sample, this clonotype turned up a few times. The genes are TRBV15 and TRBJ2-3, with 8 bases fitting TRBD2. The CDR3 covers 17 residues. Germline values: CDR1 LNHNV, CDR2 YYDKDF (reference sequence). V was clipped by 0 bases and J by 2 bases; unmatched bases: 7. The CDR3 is CATSRDRGGPITDTQYF. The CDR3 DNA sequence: TGTGCCACCAGCAGAGATCGGGGGGGACCCATCACAGATACGCAGTATTTT.

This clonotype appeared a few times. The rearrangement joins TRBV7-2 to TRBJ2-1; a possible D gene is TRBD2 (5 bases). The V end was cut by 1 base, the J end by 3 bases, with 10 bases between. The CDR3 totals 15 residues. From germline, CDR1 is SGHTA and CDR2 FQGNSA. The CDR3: CASSLGPTSYNEQFF. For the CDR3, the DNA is TGTGCCAGCAGCTTAGGGCCTACTAGCTACAATGAGCAGTTCTTC.

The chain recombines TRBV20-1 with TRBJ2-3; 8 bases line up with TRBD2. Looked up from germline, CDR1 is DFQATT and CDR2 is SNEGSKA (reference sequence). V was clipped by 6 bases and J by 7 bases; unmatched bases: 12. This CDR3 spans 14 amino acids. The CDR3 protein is CSAGGSGKIYTQYF. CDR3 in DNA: TGCAGTGCGGGAGGTAGCGGGAAAATTTATACGCAGTATTTT.

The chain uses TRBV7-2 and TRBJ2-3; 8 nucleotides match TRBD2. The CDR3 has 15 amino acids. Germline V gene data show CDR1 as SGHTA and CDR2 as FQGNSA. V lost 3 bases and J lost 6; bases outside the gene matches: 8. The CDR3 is CASSLGLVGADTQYF. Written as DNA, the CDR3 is TGTGCCAGCAGCTTGGGACTAGTTGGGGCCGATACGCAGTATTTT.

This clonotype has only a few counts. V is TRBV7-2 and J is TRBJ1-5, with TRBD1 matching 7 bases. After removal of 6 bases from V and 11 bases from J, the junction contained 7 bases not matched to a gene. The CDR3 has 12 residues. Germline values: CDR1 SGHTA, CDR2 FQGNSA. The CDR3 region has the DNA TGTGCCAGCAGTCGTACAGGGGTGACCCAGCATTTT. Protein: CASSRTGVTQHF. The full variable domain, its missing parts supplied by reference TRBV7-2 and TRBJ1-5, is GAGVSQSPSNKVTEKGKDVELRCDPISGHTALYWYRQSLGQGLEFLIYFQGNSAPDKSGLPSDRFSAERTGGSVSTLTIQRTQQEDSAVYLCASSRTGVTQHFGDGTRLSIL.

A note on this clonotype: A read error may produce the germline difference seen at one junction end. CDR3 DNA: TGCGCCAGCAGCCCGTTATTCGCTGGCTCCAACAATGAGCAGTTCTTC. Translating gives CASSPLFAGSNNEQFF. V and J are TRBV4-1 and TRBJ2-1; D is undetermined. The CDR3 runs 16 residues. Germline loops: CDR1 MGHRA, CDR2 YSYEKL.

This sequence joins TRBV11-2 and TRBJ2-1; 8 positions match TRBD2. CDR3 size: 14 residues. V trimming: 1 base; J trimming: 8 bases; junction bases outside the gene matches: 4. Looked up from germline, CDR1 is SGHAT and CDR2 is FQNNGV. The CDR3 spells CASSLGLARYEQFF. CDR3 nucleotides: TGTGCCAGCAGCTTAGGACTAGCGAGGTATGAGCAGTTCTTC. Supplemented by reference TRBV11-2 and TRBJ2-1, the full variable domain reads EAGVAQSPRYKIIEKRQSVAFWCNPISGHATLYWYQQILGQGPKLLIQFQNNGVVDDSQLPKDRFSAERLKGVDSTLKIQPAKLEDSAVYLCASSLGLARYEQFFGPGTRLTVL.

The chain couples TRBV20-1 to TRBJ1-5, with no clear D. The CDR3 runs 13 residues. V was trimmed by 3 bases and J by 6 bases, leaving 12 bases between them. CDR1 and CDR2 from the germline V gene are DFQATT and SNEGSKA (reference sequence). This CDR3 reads CSASLVTAQPQHF. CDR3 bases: TGCAGTGCTAGTTTGGTCACAGCTCAGCCCCAGCATTTT.

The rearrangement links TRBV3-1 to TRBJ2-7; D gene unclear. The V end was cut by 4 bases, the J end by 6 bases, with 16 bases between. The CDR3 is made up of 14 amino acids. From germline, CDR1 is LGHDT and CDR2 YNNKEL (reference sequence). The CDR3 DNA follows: TGTGCCAGCAGCCCCATTAGGTCAACGGGCGAGCAGTACTTC. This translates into CASSPIRSTGEQYF.

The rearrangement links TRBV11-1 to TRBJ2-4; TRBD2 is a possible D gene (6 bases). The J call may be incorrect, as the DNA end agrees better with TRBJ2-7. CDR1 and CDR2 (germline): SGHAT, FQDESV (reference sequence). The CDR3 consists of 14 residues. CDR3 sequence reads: CASSHRDWVREQYF. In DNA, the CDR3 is TGTGCCAGCAGCCACCGGGACTGGGTGCGCGAGCAGTACTTC.

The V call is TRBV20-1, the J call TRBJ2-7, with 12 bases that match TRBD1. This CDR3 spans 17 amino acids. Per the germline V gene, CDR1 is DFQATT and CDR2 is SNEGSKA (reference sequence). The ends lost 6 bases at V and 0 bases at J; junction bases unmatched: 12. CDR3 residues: CSAAGDRGLIGSYEQYF. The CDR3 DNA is TGCAGTGCCGCGGGGGACAGGGGGCTGATAGGCTCCTACGAGCAGTACTTC.

DNA for the CDR3: TGCGCCAGCACCGACAACATGAACACTGAAGCTTTCTTT. Translated: CASTDNMNTEAFF. The rearrangement uses TRBV5-1 and TRBJ1-1; D unclear. Germline CDR1 is SGHRS and CDR2 is YFSETQ. V was cut by 6 bases and J by 0 bases, with 9 bases left in between. The CDR3 is 13 amino acids.

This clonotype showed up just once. CDR3 loop: CAWSHLTGTYEQYF. As DNA, the CDR3 is TGTGCCTGGAGTCACCTGACAGGGACCTACGAGCAGTACTTC. The V call is TRBV30, the J call TRBJ2-7; TRBD1 aligns across 7 bases. The CDR3 totals 14 residues. The ends lost 2 bases at V and 2 bases at J; junction bases unmatched: 6. Per germline, CDR1 GTSNPN and CDR2 SVGIG (reference sequence).

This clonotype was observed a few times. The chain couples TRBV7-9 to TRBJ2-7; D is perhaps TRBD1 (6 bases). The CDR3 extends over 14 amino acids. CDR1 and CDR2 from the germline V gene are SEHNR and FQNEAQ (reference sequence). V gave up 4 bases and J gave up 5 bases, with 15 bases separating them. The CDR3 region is CASSSLGGQDEQYF. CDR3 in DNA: TGTGCCAGCAGCTCCCTTGGGGGCCAGGACGAGCAGTACTTC.

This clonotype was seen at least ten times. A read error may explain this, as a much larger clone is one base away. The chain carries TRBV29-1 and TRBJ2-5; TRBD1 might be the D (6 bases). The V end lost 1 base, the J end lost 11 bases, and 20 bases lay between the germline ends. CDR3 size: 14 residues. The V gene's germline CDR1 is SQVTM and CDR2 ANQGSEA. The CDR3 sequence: CSVEGGQAYNEQYF. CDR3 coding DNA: TGCAGCGTTGAAGGGGGGCAGGCTTACAATGAGCAGTACTTC.

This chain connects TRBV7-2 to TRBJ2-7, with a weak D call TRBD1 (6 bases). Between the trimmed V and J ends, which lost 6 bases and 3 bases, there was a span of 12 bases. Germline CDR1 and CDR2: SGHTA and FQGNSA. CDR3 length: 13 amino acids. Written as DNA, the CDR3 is TGTGCCAGCAGACAGGGACCCTACTACGAGCAGTACTTC. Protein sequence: CASRQGPYYEQYF.

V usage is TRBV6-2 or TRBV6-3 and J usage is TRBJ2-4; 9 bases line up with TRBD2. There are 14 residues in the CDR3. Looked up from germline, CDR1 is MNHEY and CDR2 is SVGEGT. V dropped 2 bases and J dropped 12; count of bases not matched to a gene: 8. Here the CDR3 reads CASSYGGGRARQYF. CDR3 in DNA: TGTGCCAGCAGTTACGGTGGCGGGAGGGCTCGTCAGTACTTC.

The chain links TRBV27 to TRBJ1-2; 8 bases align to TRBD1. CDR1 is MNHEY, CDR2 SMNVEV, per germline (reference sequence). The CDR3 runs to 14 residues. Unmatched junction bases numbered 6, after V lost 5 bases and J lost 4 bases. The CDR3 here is CASSHDTGGYGYTF. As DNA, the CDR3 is TGTGCCAGCAGTCATGATACAGGGGGCTATGGCTACACCTTC.